Described below is a single T cell receptor (beta chain) sequence and its context. Donors were healthy HIV-negative adults without recent acute infections or vaccinations. All the donors were Caucasian adults who lived in Nashville, Tennessee. The record originates from a study of shared clonotypes between healthy human individuals. Looking at the study overall: Ranging from 18 to 49 in age, donors were a couple of women and three men.

An even split of each subset's genomic DNA across several immunoSEQ plates was performed. The repertoire was sequenced with immunoSEQ multiplex PCR; TCRdb's copy has only in-frame clones and lacks some. The table has 450,000 to 600,000 clones, about four fifths seen once. The CDR3 length is 14 residues. The clonotype originates from a woman aged 40 to 50 in good health. Some clones in this sample may be carry-over from other donors' samples. What was sequenced was PBMCs. The chain employs TRBV21-1 and TRBJ2-7; the table's D gene call, TRBD2, was not cross checked with the DNA. TRBV21-1 is noted as a pseudogene. In DNA, the CDR3 is TGTGCCAGCAGCGCCGGACTAGTGGTGCACGAGCAGTACTTC. It specifies CASSAGLVVHEQYF.